These 3 T cell receptor beta chains were all obtained from the same sample, sequenced in a study of T-cell memory formation after mild COVID-19. Each CDR3 protein is one row after TCRdb ran MiXCR on the 5' RACE reads. The table lists 550,000 to 700,000 distinct CDR3 sequences, around 17% of them singletons. Sequences were obtained from PBMCs or a T cell subset sorted from them (not recorded which). The receptors were sampled from an adult woman who had mild COVID-19 (a few samples of this study predate the infection). Cell type and time point are not known.

The CDR3 DNA is TGTGCCAGCAGTTTAAGGAGGACCCCCTACGAGCAGTACTTC. Translating it yields CASSLRRTPYEQYF. The chain recombines TRBV12-3 or TRBV12-4 with TRBJ2-7, with D possibly matching TRBD2 (5 bases). The CDR3 has 14 residues. The V and J ends lost 2 bases and 2 bases respectively, with 10 bases between them.

The chain combines TRBV7-8 with TRBJ2-1, with D uncertain. Trimming left V 1 base short and J 2 bases short, with 12 bases between. Germline V gives CDR1 SGHVS, CDR2 FQNEAQ. There are 16 residues in the CDR3. The CDR3 spells CASSLVDGGTYNEQFF. The CDR3 DNA sequence: TGTGCCAGCAGCTTAGTGGACGGCGGAACCTACAATGAGCAGTTCTTC. The variable domain in full, with the rest retrieved from reference TRBV7-8 and TRBJ2-1, is GAGVSQSPRYKVAKRGQDVALRCDPISGHVSLFWYQQALGQGPEFLTYFQNEAQLDKSGLPSDRFFAERPEGSVSTLKIQRTQQEDSAVYLCASSLVDGGTYNEQFFGPGTRLTVL.

About this clonotype itself: One end of the junction fails to match germline, which may point to a read error. The CDR3 is CASSLVGEYYEQYF. In nucleotides, the CDR3 is TGTGCCAGTAGTTTAGTGGGGGAATACTACGAGCAGTACTTC. The chain combines TRBV27 with TRBJ2-7, with D perhaps TRBD1 or TRBD2 (5 bases each). The germline V gene encodes CDR1 MNHEY and CDR2 SMNVEV (reference sequence). There are 14 residues in the CDR3.